This T cell receptor (beta chain) was sequenced during a study of cytomegalovirus exposure and HLA in healthy donors. General observations from the study: It was reported that TCR beta sequences correctly inferred the HLA-A and HLA-B alleles for most subjects. Investigators reported 150 to 200 TCR beta chains as tied to cytomegalovirus. Most observed TCR sequences were rare, whereas some public TCRs were detected in many donors. TRBV6-2, TRBV6-3 and some other V segments were unresolvable in 87-base-pair reads.

Primers: 60 Vbeta forward and 13 Jbeta reverse. Method: immunoSEQ multiplex PCR; TCRdb's copy keeps in-frame clones and lacks some. In the table there are over 150,000 clones, approximately 90% of which are singletons. Of note for this clone: Its matching antigen is unknown.

The CDR3 runs 15 residues. Germline CDR1 and CDR2: MGHRA and YSYEKL. The ends lost 5 bases at V and 3 bases at J; junction bases unmatched: 7. The sequenced sample consisted of PBMCs. The source of this sequence is a woman in her twenties or thirties in good health and CMV-seronegative. The chain joins TRBV4-1 to TRBJ2-7; 10 bases are shared with TRBD1. The CDR3 protein is CASSNRGQGYYEQYF. The CDR3 nucleotides are TGCGCCAGCAGCAACCGGGGACAGGGGTACTACGAGCAGTACTTC.